The clone carrying this TCR beta chain was found once. How the authors handled the data: For nucleated cells, counts were estimated from reference gene primer amplification. Repertoires were generated with immunoSEQ multiplex PCR, while TCRdb's copy carries only in-frame clones and drops some. V and J calls plus clone size are reproduced from that table; the DNA served to infer D and trimming. Here the sample spans about 130,000 clones, about 85% being singletons. Seattle's cohort entered during active infection and was followed longitudinally. The sample comes from a study of blood T cell repertoires in COVID-19. Study-wide background: The samples span acute and convalescent COVID-19 from the United States, Italy and Spain. Nucleic acid was either cDNA or gDNA, and it came from T cells, B-cell-depleted T cells, or PBMCs.

The germline V gene encodes CDR1 LGHNA and CDR2 YNFKEQ. This CDR3 has 15 amino acids. Trimming left V 1 base short and J 1 base short, with 7 bases between. The sample taken for sequencing was peripheral blood. This receptor was taken from a woman older than 75 with COVID-19, enrolled during active disease. The chain combines TRBV4-2 with TRBJ1-4; D remains ambiguous. The DNA of the CDR3 is TGTGCCAGCAGCCAAGTTCGTGTAACTAATGAAAAACTGTTTTTT. Translation: CASSQVRVTNEKLFF.